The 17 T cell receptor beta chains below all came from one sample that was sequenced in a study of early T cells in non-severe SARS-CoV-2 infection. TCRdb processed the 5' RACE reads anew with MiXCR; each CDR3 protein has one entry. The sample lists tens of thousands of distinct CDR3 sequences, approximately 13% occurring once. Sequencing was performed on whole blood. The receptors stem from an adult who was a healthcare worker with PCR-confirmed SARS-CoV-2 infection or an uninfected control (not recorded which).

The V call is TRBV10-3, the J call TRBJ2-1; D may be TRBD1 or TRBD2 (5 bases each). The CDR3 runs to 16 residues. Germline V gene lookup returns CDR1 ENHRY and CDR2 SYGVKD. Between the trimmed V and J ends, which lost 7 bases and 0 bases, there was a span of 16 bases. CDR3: CAITQGPSSSYNEQFF. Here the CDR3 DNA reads TGTGCCATCACTCAGGGACCCTCAAGCTCCTACAATGAGCAGTTCTTC.

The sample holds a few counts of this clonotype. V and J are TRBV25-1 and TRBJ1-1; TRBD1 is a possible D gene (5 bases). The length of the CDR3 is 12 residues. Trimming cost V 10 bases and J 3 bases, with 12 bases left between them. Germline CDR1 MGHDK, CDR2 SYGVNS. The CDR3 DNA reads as TGTGCCACCGGGGGGACCTACACTGAAGCTTTCTTT. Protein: CATGGTYTEAFF.

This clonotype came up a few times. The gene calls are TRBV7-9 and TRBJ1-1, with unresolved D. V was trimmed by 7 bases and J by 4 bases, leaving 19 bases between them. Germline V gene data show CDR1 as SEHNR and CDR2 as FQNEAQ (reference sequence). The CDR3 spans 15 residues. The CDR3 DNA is TGTGCCAGCAAGGCCCCAGGCCTAGTGGGCACTGAAGCTTTCTTT. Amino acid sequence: CASKAPGLVGTEAFF.

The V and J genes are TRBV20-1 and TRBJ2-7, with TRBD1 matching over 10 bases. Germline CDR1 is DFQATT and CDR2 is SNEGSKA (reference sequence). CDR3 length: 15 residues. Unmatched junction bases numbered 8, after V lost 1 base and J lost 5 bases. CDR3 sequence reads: CSARGWGQGNDEQYF. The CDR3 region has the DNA TGCAGTGCTAGAGGATGGGGACAGGGGAACGACGAGCAGTACTTC.

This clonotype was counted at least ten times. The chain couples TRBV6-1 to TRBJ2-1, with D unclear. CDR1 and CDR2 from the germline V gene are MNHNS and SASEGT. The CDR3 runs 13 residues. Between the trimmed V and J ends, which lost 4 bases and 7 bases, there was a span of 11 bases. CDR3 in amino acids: CASSVSNYNEQFF. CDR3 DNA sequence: TGTGCCAGCAGTGTGAGCAACTATAATGAGCAGTTCTTC.

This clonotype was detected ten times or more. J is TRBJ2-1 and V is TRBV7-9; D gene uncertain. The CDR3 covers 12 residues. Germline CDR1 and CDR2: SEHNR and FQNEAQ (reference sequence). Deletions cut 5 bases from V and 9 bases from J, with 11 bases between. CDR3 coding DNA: TGTGCCAGCAGCCAACGGGTCGGTGAGCAGTTCTTC. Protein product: CASSQRVGEQFF.

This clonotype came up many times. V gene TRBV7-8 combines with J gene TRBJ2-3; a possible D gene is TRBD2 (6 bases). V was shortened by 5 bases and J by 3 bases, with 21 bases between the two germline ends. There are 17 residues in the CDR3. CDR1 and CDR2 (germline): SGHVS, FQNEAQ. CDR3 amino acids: CASSPVWPGRRTDTQYF. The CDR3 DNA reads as TGTGCCAGCAGCCCAGTTTGGCCAGGGAGGAGGACAGATACGCAGTATTTT.

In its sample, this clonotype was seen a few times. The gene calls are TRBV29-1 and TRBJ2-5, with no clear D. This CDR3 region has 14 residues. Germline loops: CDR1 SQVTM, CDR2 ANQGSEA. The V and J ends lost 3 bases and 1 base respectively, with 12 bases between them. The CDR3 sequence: CSVESWSSQETQYF. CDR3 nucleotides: TGCAGCGTTGAGTCGTGGAGTTCCCAAGAGACCCAGTACTTC. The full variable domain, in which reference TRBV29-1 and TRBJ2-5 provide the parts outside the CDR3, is SAVISQKPSRDICQRGTSLTIQCQVDSQVTMMFWYRQQPGQSLTLIATANQGSEATYESGFVIDKFPISRPNLTFSTLTVSNMSPEDSSIYLCSVESWSSQETQYFGPGTRLLVL.

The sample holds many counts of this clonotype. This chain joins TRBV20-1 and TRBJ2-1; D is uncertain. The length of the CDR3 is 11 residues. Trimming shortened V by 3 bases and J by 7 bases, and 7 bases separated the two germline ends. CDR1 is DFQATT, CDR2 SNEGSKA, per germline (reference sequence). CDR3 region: CSASFGNEQFF. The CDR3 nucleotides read TGCAGTGCTAGTTTCGGGAATGAGCAGTTCTTC.

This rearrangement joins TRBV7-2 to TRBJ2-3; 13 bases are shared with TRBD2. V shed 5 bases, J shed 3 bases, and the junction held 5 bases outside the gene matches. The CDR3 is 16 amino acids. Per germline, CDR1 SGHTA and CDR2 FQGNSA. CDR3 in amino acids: CASSRGTSGVTDTQYF. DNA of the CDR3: TGTGCCAGCAGCCGAGGGACTAGCGGGGTTACAGATACGCAGTATTTT.

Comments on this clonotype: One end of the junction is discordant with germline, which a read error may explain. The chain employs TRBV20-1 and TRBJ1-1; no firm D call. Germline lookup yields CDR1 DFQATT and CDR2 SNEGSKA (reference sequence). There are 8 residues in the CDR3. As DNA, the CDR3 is TGCAGTGCTAACTTTATGGCCTTT. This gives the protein CSANFMAF.

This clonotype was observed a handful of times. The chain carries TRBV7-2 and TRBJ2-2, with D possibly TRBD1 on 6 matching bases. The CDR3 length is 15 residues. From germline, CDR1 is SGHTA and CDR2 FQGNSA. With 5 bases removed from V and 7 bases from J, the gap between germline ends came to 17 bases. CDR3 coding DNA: TGTGCCAGCAGCCCCCCAGGGGCCTACCTCGGGGAGCTGTTTTTT. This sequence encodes CASSPPGAYLGELFF.

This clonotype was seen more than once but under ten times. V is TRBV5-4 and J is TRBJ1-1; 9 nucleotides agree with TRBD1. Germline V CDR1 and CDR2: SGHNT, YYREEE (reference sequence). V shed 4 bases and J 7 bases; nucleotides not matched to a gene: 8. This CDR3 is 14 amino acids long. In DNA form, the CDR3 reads TGTGCCAGCAGCCGGGACAGGGTGAGAGGTGAAGCTTTCTTT. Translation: CASSRDRVRGEAFF.

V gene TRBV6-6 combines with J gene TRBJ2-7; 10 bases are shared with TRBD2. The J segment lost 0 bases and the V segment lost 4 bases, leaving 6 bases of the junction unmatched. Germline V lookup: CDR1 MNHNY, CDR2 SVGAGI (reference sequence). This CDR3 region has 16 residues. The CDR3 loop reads CASSFHSGRISYEQYF. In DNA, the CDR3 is TGTGCCAGCAGTTTCCATAGCGGGAGGATCTCCTACGAGCAGTACTTC.

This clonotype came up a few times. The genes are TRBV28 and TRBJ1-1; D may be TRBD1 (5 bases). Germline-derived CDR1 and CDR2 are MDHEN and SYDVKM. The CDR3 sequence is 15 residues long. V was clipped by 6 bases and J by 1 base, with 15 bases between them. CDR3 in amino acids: CASRDPTTGNTEAFF. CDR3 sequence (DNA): TGTGCCAGCAGGGACCCCACAACAGGGAACACTGAAGCTTTCTTT.

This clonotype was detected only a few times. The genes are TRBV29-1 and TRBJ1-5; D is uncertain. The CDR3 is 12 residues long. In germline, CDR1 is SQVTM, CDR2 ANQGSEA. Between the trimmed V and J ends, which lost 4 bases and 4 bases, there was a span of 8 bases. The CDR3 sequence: CSVGDENQPQHF. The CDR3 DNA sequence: TGCAGCGTTGGGGATGAGAATCAGCCCCAGCATTTT. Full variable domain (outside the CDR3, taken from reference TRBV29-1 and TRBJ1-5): SAVISQKPSRDICQRGTSLTIQCQVDSQVTMMFWYRQQPGQSLTLIATANQGSEATYESGFVIDKFPISRPNLTFSTLTVSNMSPEDSSIYLCSVGDENQPQHFGDGTRLSIL.

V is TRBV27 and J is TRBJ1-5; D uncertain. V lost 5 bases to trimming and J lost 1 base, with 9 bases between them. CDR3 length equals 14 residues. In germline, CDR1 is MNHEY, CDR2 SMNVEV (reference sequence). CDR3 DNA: TGTGCCAGCAGTCTGGACGGGAGCAATCAGCCCCAGCATTTT. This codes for CASSLDGSNQPQHF.